This T cell receptor (beta chain) comes out of a study of blood T cell repertoires in COVID-19. With 5 bases clipped from V and 0 bases from J, the junction kept 12 bases outside the gene matches. Per germline, CDR1 GTSNPN and CDR2 SVGIG (reference sequence). There are 18 residues in the CDR3. Method: immunoSEQ multiplex PCR; TCRdb's copy keeps in-frame clones and lacks some. The sample holds some 400,000 clones, around 90% seen once. The sequence was collected from a human donor in a cohort sampled during active COVID-19. Sample: peripheral blood. This chain connects TRBV30 to TRBJ2-6; 8 bases are a match to TRBD2. The CDR3: CAWDNLGGGTSGANVLTF. CDR3 in DNA: TGTGCCTGGGACAATCTGGGCGGGGGGACCTCTGGGGCCAACGTCCTGACTTTC.